This T cell receptor (beta chain) was captured in a study of shared clonotypes between healthy human individuals. Study details: There were three CD4 naive, three CD4 memory, two CD8 naive and one CD8 memory plates per donor. Findings and limits, study-wide: Generation probability values for non-shared clonotypes were lower than those for clonotypes shared by all four donors. Of the naive CD4 clonotypes, roughly 5% were shared across several donors.

Points on this clone: Its cognate antigen is unknown.

Germline V lookup: CDR1 SEHNR, CDR2 FQNEAQ (reference sequence). This CDR3 contains 13 residues. V shed 8 bases and J shed 5 bases, with 15 bases lying between them. It was across several immunoSEQ plates that each subset's genomic DNA was evenly split. TCRdb's table, derived via immunoSEQ multiplex PCR, lists solely in-frame clones and lacks some. The sample lists approximately 2.4 million clones; around 95% were seen once. Sequencing was carried out using naive CD4+ T cells sorted from blood. Subset noted: CD45RA+ positively selected. This sequence joins TRBV7-9 and TRBJ2-5, with D perhaps matching TRBD2 (6 bases). This receptor was obtained from a man aged 18 to 29 in good health. For the CDR3, the DNA is TGTGCCAGCGGGCCGGGGGTTCGGGAGACCCAGTACTTC. Protein product: CASGPGVRETQYF.